This TCR beta chain was sequenced during a study of blood T cell repertoires in COVID-19. Background on the study: Acute-phase and convalescent COVID-19 samples originated in the United States, Italy and Spain. The cDNA or gDNA used as material had been derived from T cells, B-cell-depleted T cells, or PBMCs.

The CDR3 extends over 16 amino acids. V was pared by 5 bases and J by 7 bases, with 11 bases of the junction left unmatched. Germline loops: CDR1 SGHNT, CDR2 YENEEA. Original methodology: From reference gene primer amplification, estimates of nucleated cell counts were derived. TCRdb's copy holds only in-frame clones and misses some; the assay was immunoSEQ multiplex PCR. D and trimming come from the DNA, and the V and J calls and clone size come from that table. The sample lists about 80,000 clones, 70% to 80% occurring once. This TCR was sampled from a man aged 70 or older with active or convalescent COVID-19. Sequenced input: peripheral blood. The chain combines TRBV11-3 with TRBJ1-3; TRBD1 matches at 10 bases. CDR3 region: CASSVEKTGGWNTIYF. The CDR3 coding sequence is TGTGCCAGCAGCGTGGAGAAGACAGGGGGCTGGAACACCATATATTTT.